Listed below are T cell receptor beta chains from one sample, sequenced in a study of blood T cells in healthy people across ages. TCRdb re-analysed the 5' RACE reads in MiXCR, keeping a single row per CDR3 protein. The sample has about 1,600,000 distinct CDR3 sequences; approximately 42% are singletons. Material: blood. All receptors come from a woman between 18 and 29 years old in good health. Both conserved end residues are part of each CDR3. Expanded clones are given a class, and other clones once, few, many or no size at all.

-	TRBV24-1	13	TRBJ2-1	CATSTSSGDEQFF
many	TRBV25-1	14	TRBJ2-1	CASSEWSSYNEQFF
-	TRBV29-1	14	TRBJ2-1	CSAMDRGLYNEQFF
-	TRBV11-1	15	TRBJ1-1	CASSLQGGFGTEAFF
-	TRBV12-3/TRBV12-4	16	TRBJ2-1	CASSLSAESSYNEQFF
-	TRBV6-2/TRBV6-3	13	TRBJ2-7	CASSYSPAYEQYF
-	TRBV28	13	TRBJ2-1	CASSLTEPNEQFF
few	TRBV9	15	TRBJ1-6	CASSVGGGNNSPLHF
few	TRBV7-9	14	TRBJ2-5	CASSQPDSQETQYF
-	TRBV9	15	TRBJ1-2	CASSVEQAPNYGYTF
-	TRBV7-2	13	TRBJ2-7	CASSRIKAYEQYF
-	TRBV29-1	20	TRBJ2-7	CSVEILRVPKRGRPTYEQYF
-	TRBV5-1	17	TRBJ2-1	CASSSLSSGGTYNEQFF
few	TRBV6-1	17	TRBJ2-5	CASSAPSGWGAKETQYF
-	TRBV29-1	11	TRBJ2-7	CSVRGDGEQYF
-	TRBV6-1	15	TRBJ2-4	CASTSPTEPYVEQYF
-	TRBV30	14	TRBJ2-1	CAWSLGRSYNEQFF
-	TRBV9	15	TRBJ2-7	CAGSGSGTVSYEQYF
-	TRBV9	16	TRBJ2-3	CASSVGSGGAGDTQYF
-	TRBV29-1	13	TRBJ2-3	CSVLPLSTDTQYF
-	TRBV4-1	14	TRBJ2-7	CASSQGRGVYEQYF
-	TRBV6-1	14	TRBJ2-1	CASSAGTGGFEQFF
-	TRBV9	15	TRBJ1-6	CASSVTGTSNSPLHF
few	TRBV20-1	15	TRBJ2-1	CSPSTGGQGYNEQFF
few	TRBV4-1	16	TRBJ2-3	CASSQEREGPTDTQYF
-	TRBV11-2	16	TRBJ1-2	CASSLMAESNRHGYTF
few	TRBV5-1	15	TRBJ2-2	CASSSPDRETGELFF
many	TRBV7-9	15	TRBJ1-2	CASSLAGSANYGYTF
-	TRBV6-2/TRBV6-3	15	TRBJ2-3	CASSYGSGGSDTQYF
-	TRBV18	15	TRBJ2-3	CASHAQGLRKDTQYF
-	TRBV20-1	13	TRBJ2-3	CSASEGGDPREYF
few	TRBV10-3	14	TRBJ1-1	CAISVGSENTEAFF
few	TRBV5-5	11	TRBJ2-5	CASTAGKGQYF
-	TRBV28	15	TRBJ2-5	CASTPGGFSYNEQYF
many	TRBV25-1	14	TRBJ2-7	CASSERGGTYEQYF
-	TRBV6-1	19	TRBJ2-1	CASSEKGQGGIISYNEQFF
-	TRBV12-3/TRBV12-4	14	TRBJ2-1	CASSFITDVGEQFF
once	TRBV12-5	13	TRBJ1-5	CASGVGEHQPQHF
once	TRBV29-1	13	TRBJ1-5	CSVERTGNQPQHF
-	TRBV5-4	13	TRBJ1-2	CASSMTGVNGYTF
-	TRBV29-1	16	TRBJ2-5	CSVEGASGGLLETQYF
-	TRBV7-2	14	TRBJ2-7	CASSFDWGSYEQYF